These T cell receptor beta chains were read from a single sample in a study of T cells in Graves' hyperthyroidism and ophthalmopathy. TCRdb reanalysed the multiplex PCR reads using MiXCR and keeps one entry per CDR3 protein. The sample lists about 200,000 distinct CDR3 sequences; roughly a sixth were seen once. Sequences were obtained from blood. The source is a woman in her 50s with Graves' hyperthyroidism. Both conserved end residues are part of each CDR3. A D gene is named only where the DNA matches it firmly. Some rows have no size entry. The others give once, few or many, or a class for an expanded clone.

d_gene: NA; v_gene: TRBV6-2/TRBV6-3; abundance: NA; j_gene: TRBJ2-3; CDR3aa: CASSLTVTDTQYF; CDR3nt: TGTGCCAGCAGTTTGACTGTCACAGATACGCAGTATTTT
d_gene: NA; v_gene: TRBV7-3; abundance: NA; j_gene: TRBJ2-1; CDR3aa: CASSPGSGAGEQFF; CDR3nt: TGTGCCAGCAGCCCAGGTTCGGGGGCCGGCGAGCAGTTCTTC
d_gene: TRBD1; v_gene: TRBV28; abundance: many; j_gene: TRBJ1-2; CDR3aa: CASSEGASYGYTF; CDR3nt: TGTGCCAGCAGTGAGGGGGCGTCCTATGGCTACACCTTC
d_gene: NA; v_gene: TRBV2; abundance: NA; j_gene: TRBJ2-5; CDR3aa: CASNFRVQETQYF; CDR3nt: TGTGCCAGCAATTTCAGGGTCCAAGAGACCCAGTACTTC
d_gene: NA; v_gene: TRBV20-1; abundance: many; j_gene: TRBJ2-3; CDR3aa: CSAEPGTTDTQYF; CDR3nt: TGCAGTGCGGAACCCGGGACCACAGATACGCAGTATTTT
d_gene: TRBD2; v_gene: TRBV7-2; abundance: few; j_gene: TRBJ2-7; CDR3aa: CASSAAGGGTYEQYF; CDR3nt: TGTGCCAGCAGCGCCGCGGGAGGGGGAACCTACGAGCAGTACTTC
d_gene: TRBD1; v_gene: TRBV24-1; abundance: few; j_gene: TRBJ1-4; CDR3aa: CATSDRGQGASEKLFF; CDR3nt: TGTGCCACCAGTGACCGAGGACAGGGGGCGAGTGAAAAACTGTTTTTT
d_gene: NA; v_gene: TRBV12-3/TRBV12-4; abundance: many; j_gene: TRBJ1-1; CDR3aa: CASSPIPGVTEAFF; CDR3nt: TGTGCCAGCAGTCCAATTCCAGGGGTGACTGAAGCTTTCTTT
d_gene: TRBD2; v_gene: TRBV4-1; abundance: many; j_gene: TRBJ2-7; CDR3aa: CASSQGRTSGNYEQYF; CDR3nt: TGCGCCAGCAGCCAAGGGAGGACTAGCGGGAACTACGAGCAGTACTTC
d_gene: NA; v_gene: TRBV6-1; abundance: few; j_gene: TRBJ1-4; CDR3aa: CVSSEAWKTLFF; CDR3nt: TGTGTCAGCAGTGAAGCATGGAAAACTCTGTTTTTT
d_gene: TRBD2; v_gene: TRBV5-1; abundance: many; j_gene: TRBJ2-7; CDR3aa: CASSPRIAGYEQYF; CDR3nt: TGCGCCAGCAGCCCTCGGATAGCGGGCTACGAGCAGTACTTC
d_gene: TRBD1; v_gene: TRBV9; abundance: many; j_gene: TRBJ1-1; CDR3aa: CASSSRTGMNTEAFF; CDR3nt: TGTGCCAGCAGCTCTCGGACAGGTATGAACACTGAAGCTTTCTTT
d_gene: NA; v_gene: TRBV6-5; abundance: few; j_gene: TRBJ1-1; CDR3aa: CASSYSAYQNTEAFF; CDR3nt: TGTGCCAGCAGTTACTCAGCATACCAAAACACTGAAGCTTTCTTT
d_gene: NA; v_gene: TRBV6-5; abundance: many; j_gene: TRBJ1-4; CDR3aa: CASSYEEGPNEKLFF; CDR3nt: TGTGCCAGCAGTTACGAGGAGGGCCCTAATGAAAAACTGTTTTTT
d_gene: TRBD1; v_gene: TRBV2; abundance: many; j_gene: TRBJ2-7; CDR3aa: CASSGQGGGYEQYF; CDR3nt: TGTGCCAGCAGTGGTCAAGGGGGCGGCTACGAGCAGTACTTC
d_gene: TRBD1; v_gene: TRBV20-1; abundance: many; j_gene: TRBJ1-1; CDR3aa: CSARDDRGDTEAFF; CDR3nt: TGCAGTGCTAGGGATGACAGGGGGGACACTGAAGCTTTCTTT
d_gene: NA; v_gene: TRBV12-3/TRBV12-4; abundance: many; j_gene: TRBJ1-1; CDR3aa: CASSLWDGIPLNTEAFF; CDR3nt: TGTGCCAGCAGTTTATGGGACGGAATCCCTCTGAACACTGAAGCTTTCTTT
d_gene: TRBD1; v_gene: TRBV29-1; abundance: many; j_gene: TRBJ1-2; CDR3aa: CSVQHRGLYGYTF; CDR3nt: TGCAGCGTTCAGCACAGGGGGCTTTATGGCTACACCTTC
d_gene: TRBD1; v_gene: TRBV6-5; abundance: many; j_gene: TRBJ1-5; CDR3aa: CASSYSNRGNQPQHF; CDR3nt: TGTGCCAGCAGTTACTCGAACAGGGGGAATCAGCCCCAGCATTTT
d_gene: NA; v_gene: TRBV5-1; abundance: few; j_gene: TRBJ1-1; CDR3aa: CASALTDRRNTEAFF; CDR3nt: TGCGCCAGCGCCCTAACAGACAGACGGAACACTGAAGCTTTCTTT
d_gene: NA; v_gene: TRBV12-5; abundance: NA; j_gene: TRBJ2-1; CDR3aa: CASESPGIGNEQFF; CDR3nt: TGTGCTAGTGAATCGCCAGGGATCGGCAATGAGCAGTTCTTC
d_gene: TRBD2; v_gene: TRBV7-3; abundance: few; j_gene: TRBJ2-1; CDR3aa: CASSLLAGGPDEQFF; CDR3nt: TGTGCCAGCAGCCTCCTAGCGGGAGGGCCGGATGAGCAGTTCTTC
d_gene: NA; v_gene: TRBV7-8; abundance: many; j_gene: TRBJ1-2; CDR3aa: CASSPGTSDYGYTF; CDR3nt: TGTGCCAGCAGCCCGGGGACATCAGACTATGGCTACACCTTC
d_gene: NA; v_gene: TRBV14; abundance: few; j_gene: TRBJ1-2; CDR3aa: CASSQVTALGGYTF; CDR3nt: TGTGCCAGCAGCCAAGTGACAGCCCTTGGGGGCTACACCTTC
d_gene: NA; v_gene: TRBV2; abundance: NA; j_gene: TRBJ2-4; CDR3aa: CASRQSRASAKNIQYF; CDR3nt: TGTGCCAGCCGACAATCCAGGGCGTCAGCCAAAAACATTCAGTACTTC
d_gene: TRBD2; v_gene: TRBV7-2; abundance: NA; j_gene: TRBJ2-7; CDR3aa: CASSLQAGEAGEQYF; CDR3nt: TGTGCCAGCAGCTTACAAGCGGGAGAAGCTGGCGAGCAGTACTTC
d_gene: NA; v_gene: TRBV2; abundance: many; j_gene: TRBJ2-3; CDR3aa: CASMVGSTDTQYF; CDR3nt: TGTGCCAGCATGGTCGGGAGCACAGATACGCAGTATTTT
d_gene: TRBD1; v_gene: TRBV4-1; abundance: NA; j_gene: TRBJ2-7; CDR3aa: CASSQATGVGYEQYF; CDR3nt: TGCGCCAGCAGCCAAGCGACAGGGGTCGGCTACGAGCAGTACTTC
d_gene: TRBD1; v_gene: TRBV11-2; abundance: many; j_gene: TRBJ1-2; CDR3aa: CASSSDRGNGYTF; CDR3nt: TGTGCCAGCAGCTCCGACAGGGGGAATGGCTACACCTTC
d_gene: TRBD1; v_gene: TRBV15; abundance: few; j_gene: TRBJ1-1; CDR3aa: CATTPSGTGNTEAFF; CDR3nt: TGTGCCACCACCCCCTCCGGGACAGGGAACACTGAAGCTTTCTTT
d_gene: NA; v_gene: TRBV14; abundance: once; j_gene: TRBJ2-7; CDR3aa: CASSLLPGTFGYEQYF; CDR3nt: TGTGCCAGCAGCCTGCTCCCCGGGACCTTTGGCTACGAGCAGTACTTC
d_gene: NA; v_gene: TRBV2; abundance: NA; j_gene: TRBJ1-2; CDR3aa: CASSEEDSYGYTF; CDR3nt: TGTGCCAGCAGTGAAGAGGACAGCTATGGCTACACCTTC
d_gene: NA; v_gene: TRBV19; abundance: few; j_gene: TRBJ2-7; CDR3aa: CASSMGAVYEQYF; CDR3nt: TGTGCCAGTAGTATGGGCGCGGTGTACGAGCAGTACTTC
d_gene: TRBD2; v_gene: TRBV20-1; abundance: many; j_gene: TRBJ2-1; CDR3aa: CSAHSGTLGEQFF; CDR3nt: TGCAGTGCTCATAGCGGGACGTTGGGTGAGCAGTTCTTC
d_gene: NA; v_gene: TRBV11-3; abundance: few; j_gene: TRBJ1-3; CDR3aa: CASSLVANSGGNTIYF; CDR3nt: TGTGCCAGCAGCTTAGTGGCCAACTCGGGAGGAAACACCATATATTTT
d_gene: TRBD2; v_gene: TRBV6-1; abundance: NA; j_gene: TRBJ2-5; CDR3aa: CASSNSGRGETQYF; CDR3nt: TGTGCCAGCAGTAATAGCGGGAGAGGCGAGACCCAGTACTTC
d_gene: NA; v_gene: TRBV7-9; abundance: few; j_gene: TRBJ2-5; CDR3aa: CASSHHLGTLGIFETQYF; CDR3nt: TGTGCCAGCAGCCACCATCTGGGGACACTAGGGATTTTTGAGACCCAGTACTTC
d_gene: NA; v_gene: TRBV12-3/TRBV12-4; abundance: many; j_gene: TRBJ1-4; CDR3aa: CASSLLGTANEKLFF; CDR3nt: TGTGCCAGCAGTTTATTGGGGACGGCGAATGAAAAACTGTTTTTT
d_gene: TRBD2; v_gene: TRBV3-1; abundance: many; j_gene: TRBJ2-7; CDR3aa: CASSYGSGRSYEQYF; CDR3nt: TGTGCCAGCAGCTACGGCAGCGGGAGATCCTACGAGCAGTACTTC
d_gene: NA; v_gene: TRBV5-5; abundance: NA; j_gene: TRBJ1-4; CDR3aa: CASSHISRGSTNEKLFF; CDR3nt: TGTGCCAGCAGCCACATCTCGAGGGGGTCAACTAATGAAAAACTGTTTTTT
d_gene: NA; v_gene: TRBV6-5; abundance: NA; j_gene: TRBJ1-1; CDR3aa: CASSYLDTALSNTEAFF; CDR3nt: TGTGCCAGCAGTTACCTCGACACCGCACTTTCCAACACTGAAGCTTTCTTT
d_gene: NA; v_gene: TRBV7-9; abundance: NA; j_gene: TRBJ2-7; CDR3aa: CASSPAMGFNEQYF; CDR3nt: TGTGCCAGCAGCCCCGCGATGGGGTTCAACGAGCAGTACTTC
d_gene: TRBD2; v_gene: TRBV20-1; abundance: NA; j_gene: TRBJ2-3; CDR3aa: CSARGAYGLGQLTDTQYF; CDR3nt: TGCAGTGCTAGAGGAGCCTACGGACTAGGACAATTAACAGATACGCAGTATTTT
d_gene: TRBD1; v_gene: TRBV3-1; abundance: NA; j_gene: TRBJ1-3; CDR3aa: CASSFRQGELRNTIYF; CDR3nt: TGTGCCAGCAGCTTCCGACAGGGGGAACTCCGAAACACCATATATTTT
d_gene: TRBD1; v_gene: TRBV4-1; abundance: NA; j_gene: TRBJ2-7; CDR3aa: CASSQRTGDLFLPYEQYF; CDR3nt: TGCGCCAGCAGCCAGAGGACAGGGGATTTGTTCTTACCCTACGAGCAGTACTTC
d_gene: NA; v_gene: TRBV29-1; abundance: few; j_gene: TRBJ2-7; CDR3aa: CSVFSGLYEQYF; CDR3nt: TGCAGCGTTTTTTCTGGGCTCTACGAGCAGTACTTC
d_gene: NA; v_gene: TRBV5-1; abundance: NA; j_gene: TRBJ1-4; CDR3aa: CASSETPTGTNEKLFF; CDR3nt: TGCGCCAGCAGCGAAACCCCAACAGGGACTAATGAAAAACTGTTTTTT
d_gene: NA; v_gene: TRBV24-1; abundance: few; j_gene: TRBJ2-3; CDR3aa: CATSDEESTDTQYF; CDR3nt: TGTGCCACCAGTGATGAGGAAAGCACAGATACGCAGTATTTT
d_gene: NA; v_gene: TRBV7-9; abundance: NA; j_gene: TRBJ1-2; CDR3aa: CASSTTPPNNYGYTF; CDR3nt: TGTGCCAGCAGCACAACCCCCCCAAATAACTATGGCTACACCTTC
d_gene: NA; v_gene: TRBV7-9; abundance: NA; j_gene: TRBJ1-5; CDR3aa: CASSLWTGGNQPQHF; CDR3nt: TGCGCCAGCAGCCTATGGACCGGAGGCAATCAGCCCCAGCATTTT
d_gene: TRBD1; v_gene: TRBV20-1; abundance: NA; j_gene: TRBJ2-2; CDR3aa: CSAGTGGINTGELFF; CDR3nt: TGCAGTGCCGGGACAGGGGGGATTAACACCGGGGAGCTGTTTTTT
d_gene: NA; v_gene: TRBV2; abundance: NA; j_gene: TRBJ1-2; CDR3aa: CASGRGANYGYTF; CDR3nt: TGTGCCAGCGGTCGAGGGGCTAACTATGGCTACACCTTC
d_gene: NA; v_gene: TRBV11-1; abundance: many; j_gene: TRBJ1-2; CDR3aa: CASSLPGRSNYGYTF; CDR3nt: TGTGCCAGCAGCTTACCGGGGAGGTCTAACTATGGCTACACCTTC
d_gene: TRBD1; v_gene: TRBV27; abundance: many; j_gene: TRBJ2-5; CDR3aa: CASSLVQGTIQETQYF; CDR3nt: TGTGCCAGCAGTTTGGTACAGGGGACCATCCAAGAGACCCAGTACTTC
d_gene: TRBD2; v_gene: TRBV29-1; abundance: many; j_gene: TRBJ2-3; CDR3aa: CSAQPREARRGTDTQYF; CDR3nt: TGCAGCGCCCAGCCCCGGGAGGCCCGACGGGGCACAGATACGCAGTATTTT